The 10 T cell receptor beta chains in this list originate from one sample, sequenced in a study of cytomegalovirus exposure and HLA in healthy donors. The study ran its PCR with 60 Vbeta and 13 Jbeta primers. Sequencing used immunoSEQ multiplex PCR; TCRdb keeps in-frame clones, though not all of them. The sample records under 200,000 clones, 77% being singletons. Sequencing used PBMCs. Receptors originate from a woman in her twenties or thirties in good health and CMV-seronegative.

The CDR3 loop reads CASRTGARNTEAFF. The CDR3 DNA reads TGTGCCAGTCGTACAGGGGCAAGGAACACTGAAGCTTTCTTT. The chain joins TRBV18 to TRBJ1-1; TRBD1 matches at 7 bases. Germline V gives CDR1 KGHSH, CDR2 LQKENI. The junction had 8 bases not matched to a gene; V was cut back by 9 bases and J by 1 base. The CDR3 is 14 amino acids.

As concerns this clone: Other nucleotide sequences from this sample produce the same CDR3. The chain links TRBV9 to TRBJ1-2; 11 bases line up with TRBD1. The J segment lost 6 bases and the V segment lost 3 bases, leaving 7 bases of the junction unmatched. The germline gives CDR1 SGDLS, CDR2 YYNGEE. CDR3 length: 15 amino acids. In DNA, the CDR3 is TGTGCCAGCAGCGCAGAACAGGGACAGGGGGATGGCTACACCTTC. Residues: CASSAEQGQGDGYTF.

The chain uses TRBV7-2 and TRBJ1-1; D is unclear. There are 15 residues in the CDR3. Trimming shortened V by 3 bases and J by 1 base, and 12 bases separated the two germline ends. Germline CDR1 SGHTA, CDR2 FQGNSA. The CDR3 sequence: CASSFSGNSNTEAFF. The CDR3 DNA follows: TGTGCCAGCAGCTTCTCAGGTAATTCGAACACTGAAGCTTTCTTT.

This chain joins TRBV19 and TRBJ1-6, with 7 bases aligning to TRBD1. Germline V gene sequence: CDR1 LNHDA, CDR2 SQIVND (reference sequence). The V gene end was trimmed by 6 bases and the J gene end by 0 bases; junction bases not matched to a gene: 8. The CDR3 has 17 amino acids. In DNA, the CDR3 is TGTGCCAGTAGCCGGGGACAGCTCCGCTCCTATAATTCACCCCTCCACTTT. It codes for CASSRGQLRSYNSPLHF. The full variable domain, with the rest looked up from reference TRBV19 and TRBJ1-6, is DGGITQSPKYLFRKEGQNVTLSCEQNLNHDAMYWYRQDPGQGLRLIYYSQIVNDFQKGDIAEGYSVSREKKESFPLTVTSAQKNPTAFYLCASSRGQLRSYNSPLHFGNGTRLTVT.

This clone has a handful of counts. This chain joins TRBV7-9 and TRBJ1-1, with D uncertain. Germline V gives CDR1 SEHNR, CDR2 FQNEAQ (reference sequence). This CDR3 has 13 amino acids. Trimming pared 3 bases from V and 1 base from J, leaving 6 bases between. As DNA, the CDR3 is TGTGCCAGCAGCTTGTACGGGAACACTGAAGCTTTCTTT. Amino acid sequence: CASSLYGNTEAFF.

This chain links TRBV6-1 with TRBJ1-1; TRBD1 agrees at 8 bases. The CDR3 consists of 13 residues. Trimming cost V 6 bases and J 11 bases; bases outside gene matches: 11. The germline V gene encodes CDR1 MNHNS and CDR2 SASEGT. The CDR3 here is CASSPGGLLRAFF. In DNA form, the CDR3 reads TGTGCCAGCAGCCCAGGGGGCCTCCTGAGGGCTTTCTTT.

The chain uses TRBV6-1 and TRBJ1-2; perhaps TRBD1 as D (5 bases). The CDR3 length is 16 residues. V was shortened by 1 base and J by 3 bases, with 15 bases between the two germline ends. Germline V lookup: CDR1 MNHNS, CDR2 SASEGT. Written as DNA, the CDR3 is TGTGCCAGCAGTGAAGGGCGGCAGGGCTTCGACTATGGCTACACCTTC. Amino acid sequence: CASSEGRQGFDYGYTF.

V gene TRBV28 combines with J gene TRBJ2-1; D remains ambiguous. Germline CDR1 and CDR2: MDHEN and SYDVKM. Trimming took off 0 bases at V and 3 bases at J, with 9 bases between the two ends. The CDR3 is 15 amino acids. The CDR3 is CASSLWAEHYNEQFF. CDR3 in DNA: TGTGCCAGCAGTTTATGGGCAGAACACTACAATGAGCAGTTCTTC.

The chain combines TRBV6-1 with TRBJ1-1; possibly TRBD1 for D (6 bases). CDR1 is MNHNS, CDR2 SASEGT, per germline. The CDR3 totals 12 residues. V was clipped by 6 bases and J by 12 bases, with 17 bases between them. For the CDR3, the DNA is TGTGCCAGCAGCGTACCTACAGGGAAATCTTTCTTT. Its protein product is CASSVPTGKSFF.

The chain uses TRBV18 and TRBJ1-5; maybe TRBD1 (5 bases). Germline values: CDR1 KGHSH, CDR2 LQKENI. V gave up 3 bases and J gave up 7 bases, with 22 bases separating them. The CDR3 spans 17 residues. CDR3 sequence: CASSPLGYQGPGQPQHF. CDR3 DNA: TGTGCCAGCTCACCCCTTGGATACCAGGGCCCAGGACAGCCCCAGCATTTT. The variable domain in full, completed from reference TRBV18 and TRBJ1-5, reads NAGVMQNPRHLVRRRGQEARLRCSPMKGHSHVYWYRQLPEEGLKFMVYLQKENIIDESGMPKERFSAEFPKEGPSILRIQQVVRGDSAAYFCASSPLGYQGPGQPQHFGDGTRLSIL.